This TCR beta chain was sequenced for a study of blood T cell repertoires in COVID-19. Study-wide background: Italy, Spain and the United States were the sources of the convalescent and acute COVID-19 samples. In each case, the material was cDNA or gDNA derived from T cells, B-cell-depleted T cells, or PBMCs.

Deletions cut 2 bases from V and 3 bases from J, with 10 bases between. Germline-derived CDR1 and CDR2 are MNHNY and SVGAGI (reference sequence). This CDR3 has 15 amino acids. Under the authors' procedure: Researchers report that nucleated cell counts were estimated from reference gene primer amplification. TCRdb's table, derived via immunoSEQ multiplex PCR, lists solely in-frame clones and lacks some. V and J calls and clone size are copied from that table; D and trimming were computed from the DNA. This sample has some 190,000 clones, with 80% to 90% found just once. The chain links TRBV6-6 to TRBJ1-4; D not resolved. Material for sequencing was peripheral blood. The TCR was taken from a man aged 18 to 30 with active or convalescent COVID-19. The CDR3 DNA follows: TGTGCCAGCAGTTACAGTGCAGGTTCTAATGAAAAACTGTTTTTT. Translated: CASSYSAGSNEKLFF.